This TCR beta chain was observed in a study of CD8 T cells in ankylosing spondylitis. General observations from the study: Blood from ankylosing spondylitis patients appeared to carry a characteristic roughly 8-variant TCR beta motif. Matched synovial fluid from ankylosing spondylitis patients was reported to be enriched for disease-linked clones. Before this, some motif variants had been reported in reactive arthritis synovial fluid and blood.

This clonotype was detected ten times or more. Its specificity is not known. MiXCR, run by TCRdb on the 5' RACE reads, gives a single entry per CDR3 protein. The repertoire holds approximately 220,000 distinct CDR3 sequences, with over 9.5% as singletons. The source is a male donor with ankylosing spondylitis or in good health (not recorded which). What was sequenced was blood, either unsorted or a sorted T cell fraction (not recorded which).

Here the CDR3 reads CASSVTGGLTEAFF. The CDR3 DNA reads as TGTGCCAGCAGCGTGACAGGGGGACTCACTGAAGCTTTCTTT. The J gene is TRBJ1-1, the V gene TRBV7-3; 9 bases line up with TRBD1. With V trimmed by 5 bases and J by 4 bases, 5 bases remained unmatched. Germline V gene lookup returns CDR1 SGHTA and CDR2 FQGTGA. The CDR3 contains 14 residues.